This passage covers 25 T cell receptor beta chains from one sample sequenced in a study of breast tumors, draining lymph nodes, adjacent tissues. Samples came from axillary lymph nodes draining the breast cancer. Each CDR3 protein is one row after TCRdb ran MiXCR on the multiplex PCR reads. The sample has 150,000 to 200,000 distinct CDR3 sequences, 30% to 35% seen once; the top ten hold around 4%. Sequences were obtained from axillary lymph node tissue. The receptor set was obtained from a female donor with breast cancer. Some clones in this sample may be carry-over from other donors' samples.

This clonotype has ten or more counts. The rearrangement joins TRBV6-5 to TRBJ1-4; D may be TRBD1 (6 bases). The CDR3 totals 14 residues. V lost 6 bases, J lost 6 bases, and 14 bases lay in between. Germline V gene data show CDR1 as MNHEY and CDR2 as SVGAGI. The CDR3 reads CASRHQGKDEKLFF. CDR3 nucleotide sequence: TGTGCCAGCAGACATCAGGGGAAGGATGAAAAACTGTTTTTT.

This rearrangement joins TRBV7-8 to TRBJ2-6; the D is unclear. The CDR3 length is 15 residues. Germline CDR1 reads SGHVS; CDR2 reads FQNEAQ. V was clipped by 1 base and J by 4 bases, with 8 bases between them. This CDR3 is CASSLVRSGANVLTF. The CDR3 bases are TGTGCCAGCAGCTTAGTACGGTCAGGGGCCAACGTCCTGACTTTC.

This clonotype was recorded many times. The chain joins TRBV11-1 to TRBJ2-2; 7 nucleotides line up with TRBD1. The CDR3 has 15 amino acids. The V gene's germline CDR1 is SGHAT and CDR2 FQDESV (reference sequence). Trimming took 5 bases from V and 6 from J; bases not matched to a gene: 9. The chain's CDR3 is CASSPLQGLPGELFF. The CDR3 coding sequence is TGTGCCAGCAGCCCGTTACAGGGGTTACCCGGGGAGCTGTTTTTT.

The chain carries TRBV25-1 and TRBJ2-7, with D perhaps TRBD2 (6 bases). Per germline, CDR1 MGHDK and CDR2 SYGVNS. The V end lost 3 bases, the J end lost 3 bases, and 18 bases lay between the germline ends. The CDR3 loop spans 16 amino acids. The CDR3: CASSDPRGGILYEQYF. In DNA, the CDR3 is TGTGCCAGCAGTGACCCCCGGGGCGGGATTCTCTACGAGCAGTACTTC.

A note on this clonotype: A much larger clone differs by one base, so this may be a read error. The V gene is TRBV11-2, the J gene TRBJ2-2; 8 bases map to TRBD2. Germline V gene data show CDR1 as SGHAT and CDR2 as FQNNGV. This CDR3 region has 16 residues. Losses at the gene ends were 0 bases for V and 6 bases for J; bases not matched to a gene: 6. This CDR3 reads CASSLERGAVAGELFF. The CDR3 DNA sequence: TGTGCCAGCAGCTTAGAGCGGGGGGCGGTCGCCGGGGAGCTGTTTTTT.

This clonotype has a count of ten or more. This chain uses TRBV20-1 with TRBJ2-3; D may correspond to TRBD1 or TRBD2 (5 bases each). Per the germline V gene, CDR1 is DFQATT and CDR2 is SNEGSKA (reference sequence). V was shortened by 0 bases and J by 2 bases, with 12 bases between the two germline ends. CDR3 size: 15 residues. This chain's CDR3 is CSARDRDGATDTQYF. DNA for the CDR3: TGCAGTGCTAGAGATCGGGACGGGGCCACAGATACGCAGTATTTT.

The J gene is TRBJ2-6, the V gene TRBV4-1; no definite D call. V gave up 4 bases and J gave up 0 bases, with 16 bases separating them. Germline CDR1 and CDR2: MGHRA and YSYEKL. The CDR3 is 18 amino acids. CDR3 nucleotides: TGCGCCAGCAGCCTCCCCCCCGGGCTGTGCTCTGGGGCCAACGTCCTGACTTTC. The encoded protein is CASSLPPGLCSGANVLTF.

This clonotype was seen at least ten times. The genes are TRBV20-1 and TRBJ2-7; 8 nucleotides agree with TRBD1. The CDR3 extends over 14 amino acids. V was clipped by 2 bases and J by 5 bases; unmatched bases: 8. CDR1 and CDR2 (germline): DFQATT, SNEGSKA (reference sequence). For the CDR3, the DNA is TGCAGTGCTAGACATTACAGGGGGGACGACGAGCAGTACTTC. The encoded protein is CSARHYRGDDEQYF.

This clonotype was found many times. The genes are TRBV4-1 and TRBJ1-5; maybe TRBD1 (5 bases). Deletions cut 3 bases from V and 5 bases from J, with 14 bases between. Germline V gene data show CDR1 as MGHRA and CDR2 as YSYEKL. This CDR3 region has 15 residues. CDR3 in amino acids: CASSHRTGPDQPQHF. CDR3 DNA: TGCGCCAGCAGCCATAGAACAGGTCCCGATCAGCCCCAGCATTTT.

The chain has TRBV20-1 and TRBJ2-6, with TRBD2 matching 7 bases. Unmatched junction bases numbered 7, after V lost 0 bases and J lost 2 bases. The germline gives CDR1 DFQATT, CDR2 SNEGSKA (reference sequence). CDR3 size: 17 residues. For the CDR3, the DNA is TGCAGTGCTAGAGATCGCGGGAGTCGCCCTGGGGCCAACGTCCTGACTTTC. This gives the protein CSARDRGSRPGANVLTF.

This clonotype has a count of ten or more. The J gene is TRBJ2-5, the V gene TRBV5-1; possibly TRBD1 or TRBD2 for D (5 bases each). The germline gives CDR1 SGHRS, CDR2 YFSETQ. V lost 3 bases and J lost 7, with 13 bases in between. The CDR3 is made up of 13 amino acids. CDR3 protein: CASSSGYGGTQYF. The CDR3 nucleotides are TGCGCCAGCAGCTCGGGCTATGGGGGGACCCAGTACTTC.

This clonotype was recorded many times. The chain couples TRBV15 to TRBJ2-7, with D possibly being TRBD2 (6 bases). Germline values: CDR1 LNHNV, CDR2 YYDKDF (reference sequence). V was pared by 2 bases and J by 2 bases, with 13 bases between. The CDR3 runs to 15 residues. The CDR3 coding sequence is TGTGCCACCAGCAGAACCGGGAGCTCGGCCTACGAGCAGTACTTC. Protein: CATSRTGSSAYEQYF.

This clonotype was counted ten times or more. One junction end disagrees with the germline gene, perhaps due to a read error. V gene TRBV11-1 combines with J gene TRBJ2-7, with 12 bases matching TRBD2. The CDR3 is made up of 15 amino acids. Germline-derived CDR1 and CDR2 are SGHAT and FQDESV (reference sequence). CDR3 in amino acids: CASSLAGGAAGEQYF. The DNA for the CDR3 is TGTGCCAGCAGCCTAGCGGGGGGGGCTGCGGGCGAGCAGTACTTC. Full variable domain (missing parts from reference TRBV11-1 and TRBJ2-7): EAEVAQSPRYKITEKSQAVAFWCDPISGHATLYWYRQILGQGPELLVQFQDESVVDDSQLPKDRFSAERLKGVDSTLKIQPAELGDSAMYLCASSLAGGAAGEQYFGPGTRLTVT.

The rearrangement joins TRBV6-4 to TRBJ2-7; 8 nucleotides match TRBD2. With 7 bases clipped from V and 6 bases from J, the junction kept 11 bases outside the gene matches. Germline CDR1 MRHNA, CDR2 SNTAGT. The CDR3 spans 14 residues. DNA for the CDR3: TGTGCCAGCACCCTTCCGGGAGGGGTCCCCGAGCAGTACTTC. Translated: CASTLPGGVPEQYF.

This clonotype was seen many times. The rearrangement joins TRBV19 to TRBJ2-1; TRBD1 matches 8 bases. CDR1 is LNHDA, CDR2 SQIVND, per germline (reference sequence). This CDR3 region has 16 residues. Trimming removed 3 bases from V and 0 bases from J; junction bases left unmatched: 4. The CDR3 DNA is TGTGCCAGTAGTATCGGACAGGGAAGCTCCTACAATGAGCAGTTCTTC. Residues: CASSIGQGSSYNEQFF.

This clonotype was picked up many times. The chain carries TRBV7-9 and TRBJ2-5, with D unresolved. Germline V CDR1 and CDR2: SEHNR, FQNEAQ (reference sequence). With 2 bases removed from V and 4 bases from J, the gap between germline ends came to 8 bases. The CDR3 extends over 13 amino acids. CDR3 amino acids: CASSLTPAETQYF. Written as DNA, the CDR3 is TGTGCCAGCAGCTTAACCCCTGCAGAGACCCAGTACTTC.

V is TRBV24-1 and J is TRBJ2-5, with 8 bases fitting TRBD2. V was clipped by 7 bases and J by 5 bases; unmatched bases: 5. The germline CDR1 and CDR2 sequences are KGHDR and SFDVKD. The CDR3 length is 13 residues. This chain's CDR3 is CATSLTGGETQYF. CDR3 bases: TGTGCCACCAGCCTTACGGGGGGGGAGACCCAGTACTTC.

The J gene is TRBJ1-2, the V gene TRBV27, with a possible D match to TRBD1 (5 bases). This CDR3 spans 15 amino acids. The germline gives CDR1 MNHEY, CDR2 SMNVEV (reference sequence). The V end lost 2 bases, the J end lost 7 bases, and 17 bases lay between the germline ends. The CDR3 DNA follows: TGTGCCAGCAGTTTAAGCGGCCGGACACTTCTTGGCTACACCTTC. Translated, it gives CASSLSGRTLLGYTF.

The sample holds many counts of this clonotype. V usage is TRBV5-1 and J usage is TRBJ1-2; D is uncertain. V was cut by 4 bases and J by 2 bases, with 9 bases left in between. This CDR3 comprises 13 residues. The germline CDR1 and CDR2 sequences are SGHRS and YFSETQ. The DNA of the CDR3 is TGCGCCAGCAGCCTGGACGGGAACTATGGCTACACCTTC. Translation: CASSLDGNYGYTF.

This clonotype has just a few counts. The chain combines TRBV18 with TRBJ1-1; D possibly corresponds to TRBD1 (6 bases). Germline assignment: CDR1 KGHSH and CDR2 LQKENI. This CDR3 has 15 amino acids. Trimming pared 2 bases from V and 2 bases from J, leaving 12 bases between. In DNA, the CDR3 is TGTGCCAGCTCACCAGCCGCCAGGGGCAACACTGAAGCTTTCTTT. It codes for CASSPAARGNTEAFF.

The genes are TRBV7-2 and TRBJ2-5; D is possibly TRBD1 or TRBD2 (5 bases each). The CDR3 is made up of 17 amino acids. The V gene lost 5 bases and the J gene lost 7 bases, with 26 bases spanning the gap. Germline CDR1 is SGHTA and CDR2 is FQGNSA. Here the CDR3 reads CASSQRVGTSGNGTQYF. In DNA form, the CDR3 reads TGTGCCAGCAGCCAACGCGTCGGGACCAGCGGAAATGGGACCCAGTACTTC.

The CDR3 bases are TGTGCCACCAGCACTTGGGACAGGGGAGGAGATACGCAGTATTTT. Translated, it gives CATSTWDRGGDTQYF. The rearrangement joins TRBV15 to TRBJ2-3, with TRBD1 identical over 10 bases. Trimming removed 4 bases from V and 5 bases from J; junction bases left unmatched: 6. Germline V lookup: CDR1 LNHNV, CDR2 YYDKDF (reference sequence). The CDR3 has 15 amino acids.

With regard to this clonotype: A read error is likely, as this CDR3 ends without the conserved phenylalanine or tryptophan. The chain joins TRBV5-1 to TRBJ2-3, with 8 bases fitting TRBD2. Germline V gives CDR1 SGHRS, CDR2 YFSETQ. The CDR3 covers 19 residues. DNA of the CDR3: TGCGCCGGCAGCTTGGACGTGAAGGTAGCGGGGTGGCCTTTCGATACGCAGTATCTT. Translated, it gives CAGSLDVKVAGWPFDTQYL.

There are many counts of this clonotype. J is TRBJ2-1 and V is TRBV5-5; 10 bases fit TRBD1. V dropped 3 bases and J dropped 3; count of bases not matched to a gene: 3. The CDR3 is 15 residues long. The germline V gene encodes CDR1 SGHKS and CDR2 YYEKEE (reference sequence). CDR3 nucleotides: TGTGCCAGCAGCTGGGGGACAGGGGACTACAATGAGCAGTTCTTC. It specifies CASSWGTGDYNEQFF.

The V and J genes are TRBV27 and TRBJ2-2; 12 positions agree with TRBD2. The CDR3 length is 16 residues. The V and J ends lost 11 bases and 7 bases, in that order; junction bases with no gene match: 14. CDR1 and CDR2 from the germline V gene are MNHEY and SMNVEV (reference sequence). CDR3 sequence: CASQGLAGGFGGELFF. DNA of the CDR3: TGTGCCTCCCAGGGGCTAGCGGGAGGGTTTGGCGGGGAGCTGTTTTTT.